The sequence of this TCR beta chain was determined in a study of beta chain features in type 1 diabetes. The study's findings and limits: All four CD4+ subsets from Type 1 diabetes patients carried moderately but significantly shorter TCRB CDR3s. Comparison showed that naive, central memory and Treg TCRB repertoires appeared more similar among patients than among healthy donors.

The V end lost 5 bases, the J end lost 4 bases, and 20 bases lay between the germline ends. CDR1 and CDR2 from the germline V gene are SEHNR and FQNEAQ (reference sequence). The CDR3 covers 16 residues. As regards this clone: Antigen unknown.

Expressed TCRB transcripts were sequenced, since all the RNA that had been isolated was reverse transcribed. Produced via immunoSEQ multiplex PCR; TCRdb's table is partial and in-frame only. This table holds 360,000 or so clones, roughly a fifth found once. Every donor provided one heparinised blood draw, which averaged about 110 mL. The chain joins TRBV7-9 to TRBJ1-2; no reliable D call. The sample taken for sequencing was naive CD4+ T cells from blood. This sequence originates from a woman aged 18-29 years in good health. The CDR3 spells CASSAKPEKGSYGYTF. CDR3 DNA sequence: TGTGCCAGCAGCGCGAAGCCCGAGAAAGGGAGCTATGGCTACACCTTC.